The 2 T cell receptor beta chains reported below all come from one sample, sequenced in a study of identifying expanded T cells in peripheral blood. Clones were sequenced by immunoSEQ multiplex PCR, and TCRdb holds only the in-frame ones, with some missing. Seen here are around 100,000 clones, over 80% observed once, and the top ten hold about 6%. The sample comprised blood. The receptors shown here come from a person between 18 and 75 years old in good health.

This chain links TRBV6-6 with TRBJ1-1; D call uncertain. Trimming pared 0 bases from V and 5 bases from J, leaving 13 bases between. This CDR3 spans 15 amino acids. Germline assignment: CDR1 MNHNY and CDR2 SVGAGI (reference sequence). CDR3 loop: CASSYSKQGRTEAFF. CDR3 sequence (DNA): TGTGCCAGCAGTTACTCGAAGCAAGGTAGGACTGAAGCTTTCTTT.

The chain uses TRBV12-5 and TRBJ2-1, with D possibly being TRBD2 (5 bases). Trimming pared 7 bases from V and 6 bases from J, leaving 16 bases between. The CDR3 totals 14 residues. Germline-derived CDR1 and CDR2 are LGHNT and FRNRAP. The CDR3 protein is CASVIRGLLNEQFF. As DNA, the CDR3 is TGTGCTAGTGTCATACGAGGGTTGCTCAATGAGCAGTTCTTC. Based on the CDR3 plus reference TRBV12-5 and TRBJ2-1, the full variable domain is DARVTQTPRHKVTEMGQEVTMRCQPILGHNTVFWYRQTMMQGLELLAYFRNRAPLDDSGMPKDRFSAEMPDATLATLKIQPSEPRDSAVYFCASVIRGLLNEQFFGPGTRLTVL.